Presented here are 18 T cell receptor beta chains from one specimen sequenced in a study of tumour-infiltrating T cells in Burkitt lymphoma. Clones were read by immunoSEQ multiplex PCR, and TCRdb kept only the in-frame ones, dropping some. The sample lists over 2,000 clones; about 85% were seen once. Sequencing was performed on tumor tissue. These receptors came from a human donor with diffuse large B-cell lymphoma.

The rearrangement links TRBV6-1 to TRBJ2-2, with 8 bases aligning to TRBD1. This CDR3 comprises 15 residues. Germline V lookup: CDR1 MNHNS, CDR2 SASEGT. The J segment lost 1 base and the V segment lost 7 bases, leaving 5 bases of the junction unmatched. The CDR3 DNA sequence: TGTGCCAGCACGGACAGGGAGCAGAACACCGGGGAGCTGTTTTTT. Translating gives CASTDREQNTGELFF.

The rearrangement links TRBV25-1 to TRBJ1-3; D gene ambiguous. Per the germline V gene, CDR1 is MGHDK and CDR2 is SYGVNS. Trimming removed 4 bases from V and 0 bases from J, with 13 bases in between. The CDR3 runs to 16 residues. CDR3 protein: CASSGFTNPSGNTIYF. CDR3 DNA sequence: TGTGCCAGCAGTGGGTTCACGAACCCCTCTGGAAACACCATATATTTT.

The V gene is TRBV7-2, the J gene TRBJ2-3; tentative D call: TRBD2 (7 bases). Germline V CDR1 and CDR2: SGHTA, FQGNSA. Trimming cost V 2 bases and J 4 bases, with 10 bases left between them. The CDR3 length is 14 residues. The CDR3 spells CASSLIGGADTQYF. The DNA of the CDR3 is TGTGCCAGCAGCTTAATAGGGGGGGCAGATACGCAGTATTTT. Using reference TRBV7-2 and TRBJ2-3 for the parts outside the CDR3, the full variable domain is GAGVSQSPSNKVTEKGKDVELRCDPISGHTALYWYRQSLGQGLEFLIYFQGNSAPDKSGLPSDRFSAERTGGSVSTLTIQRTQQEDSAVYLCASSLIGGADTQYFGPGTRLTVL.

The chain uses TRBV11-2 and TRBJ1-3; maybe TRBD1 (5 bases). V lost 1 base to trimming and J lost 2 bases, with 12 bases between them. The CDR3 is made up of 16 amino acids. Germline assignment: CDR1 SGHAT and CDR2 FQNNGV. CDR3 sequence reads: CASSLVAGIAGNTIYF. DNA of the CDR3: TGTGCCAGCAGCTTAGTTGCAGGGATTGCTGGAAACACCATATATTTT.

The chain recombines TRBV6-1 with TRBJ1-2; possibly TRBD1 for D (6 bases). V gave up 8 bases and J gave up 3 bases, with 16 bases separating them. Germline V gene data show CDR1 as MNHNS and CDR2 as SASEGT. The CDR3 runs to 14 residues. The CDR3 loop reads CASVPRGLYYGYTF. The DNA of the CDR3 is TGTGCCAGCGTACCCCGGGGGCTCTACTATGGCTACACCTTC.

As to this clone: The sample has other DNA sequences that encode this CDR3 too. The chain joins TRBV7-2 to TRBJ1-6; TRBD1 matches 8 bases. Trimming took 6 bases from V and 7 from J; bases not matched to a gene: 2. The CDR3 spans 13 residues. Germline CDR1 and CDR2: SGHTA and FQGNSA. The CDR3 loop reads CASSRTGNSPLHF. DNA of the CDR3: TGTGCCAGCAGTCGGACAGGGAATTCACCCCTCCACTTT.

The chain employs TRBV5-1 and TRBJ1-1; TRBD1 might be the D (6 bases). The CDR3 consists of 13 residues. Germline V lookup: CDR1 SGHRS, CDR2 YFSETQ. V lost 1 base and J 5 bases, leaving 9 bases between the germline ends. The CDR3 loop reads CASSLQQGTEAFF. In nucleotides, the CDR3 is TGCGCCAGCAGCTTGCAACAGGGTACTGAAGCTTTCTTT.

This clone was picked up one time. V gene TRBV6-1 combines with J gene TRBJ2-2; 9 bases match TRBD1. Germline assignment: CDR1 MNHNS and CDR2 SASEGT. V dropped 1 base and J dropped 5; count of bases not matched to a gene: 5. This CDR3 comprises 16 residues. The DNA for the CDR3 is TGTGCCAGCAGTGAAGGGTGGGACAGGGTAACCGGGGAGCTGTTTTTT. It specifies CASSEGWDRVTGELFF.

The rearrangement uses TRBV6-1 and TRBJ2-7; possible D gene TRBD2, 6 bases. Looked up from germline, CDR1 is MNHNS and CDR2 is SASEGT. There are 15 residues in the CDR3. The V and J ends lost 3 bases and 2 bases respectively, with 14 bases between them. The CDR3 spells CASSDRDGEAYEQYF. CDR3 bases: TGTGCCAGCAGTGATCGAGACGGGGAGGCCTACGAGCAGTACTTC.

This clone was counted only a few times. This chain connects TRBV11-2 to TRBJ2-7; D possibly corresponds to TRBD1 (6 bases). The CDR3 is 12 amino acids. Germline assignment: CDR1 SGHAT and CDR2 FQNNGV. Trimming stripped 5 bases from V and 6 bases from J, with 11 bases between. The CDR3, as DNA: TGTGCCAGCAGCCCAGGGGTACGCGAGCAGTACTTC. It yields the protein CASSPGVREQYF.

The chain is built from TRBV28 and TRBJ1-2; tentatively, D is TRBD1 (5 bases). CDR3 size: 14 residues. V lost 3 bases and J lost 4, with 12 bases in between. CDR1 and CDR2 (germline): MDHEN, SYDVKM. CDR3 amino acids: CASSFAGGSYGYTF. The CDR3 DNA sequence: TGTGCCAGCAGTTTCGCGGGGGGGAGCTATGGCTACACCTTC.

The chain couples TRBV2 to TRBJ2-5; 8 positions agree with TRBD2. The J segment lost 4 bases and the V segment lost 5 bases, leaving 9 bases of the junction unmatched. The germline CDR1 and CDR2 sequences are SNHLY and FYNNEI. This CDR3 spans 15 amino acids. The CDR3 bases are TGTGCCAGCAGTATCTCGGGGGGGGCCGCAGAGACCCAGTACTTC. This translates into CASSISGGAAETQYF.

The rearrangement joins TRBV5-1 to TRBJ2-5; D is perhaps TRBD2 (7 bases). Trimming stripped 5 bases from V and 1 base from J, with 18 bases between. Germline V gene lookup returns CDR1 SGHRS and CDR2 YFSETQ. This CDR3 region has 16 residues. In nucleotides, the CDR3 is TGCGCCAGCAGAACCACGGCGGGGGCGTTCCAAGAGACCCAGTACTTC. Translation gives CASRTTAGAFQETQYF. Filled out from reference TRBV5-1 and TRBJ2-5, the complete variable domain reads KAGVTQTPRYLIKTRGQQVTLSCSPISGHRSVSWYQQTPGQGLQFLFEYFSETQRNKGNFPGRFSGRQFSNSRSEMNVSTLELGDSALYLCASRTTAGAFQETQYFGPGTRLLVL.

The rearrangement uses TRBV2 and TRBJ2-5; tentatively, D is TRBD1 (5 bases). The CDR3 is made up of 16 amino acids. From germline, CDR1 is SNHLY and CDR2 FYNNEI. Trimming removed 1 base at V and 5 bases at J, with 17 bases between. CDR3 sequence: CASSEGSQGMRETQYF. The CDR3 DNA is TGTGCCAGCAGTGAAGGCAGTCAGGGAATGAGGGAGACCCAGTACTTC.

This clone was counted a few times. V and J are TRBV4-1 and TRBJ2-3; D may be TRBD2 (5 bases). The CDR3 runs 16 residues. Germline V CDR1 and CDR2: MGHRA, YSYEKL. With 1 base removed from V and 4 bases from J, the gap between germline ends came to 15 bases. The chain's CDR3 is CASSQVPSRTADTQYF. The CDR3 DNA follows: TGCGCCAGCAGCCAAGTACCTAGCAGGACGGCAGATACGCAGTATTTT.

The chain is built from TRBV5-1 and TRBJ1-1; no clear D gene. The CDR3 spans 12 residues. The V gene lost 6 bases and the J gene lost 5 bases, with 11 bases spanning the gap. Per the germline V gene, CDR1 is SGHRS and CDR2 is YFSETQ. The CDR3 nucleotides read TGCGCCAGCATGCGGGAGGGTACTGAAGCTTTCTTT. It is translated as CASMREGTEAFF.

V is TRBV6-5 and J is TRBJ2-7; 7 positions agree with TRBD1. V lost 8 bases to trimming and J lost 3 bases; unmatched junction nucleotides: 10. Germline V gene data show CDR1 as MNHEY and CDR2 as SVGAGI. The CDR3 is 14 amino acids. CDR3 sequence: CASGSRQGYYEQYF. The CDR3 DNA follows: TGTGCCAGCGGCTCCCGACAGGGCTACTACGAGCAGTACTTC.

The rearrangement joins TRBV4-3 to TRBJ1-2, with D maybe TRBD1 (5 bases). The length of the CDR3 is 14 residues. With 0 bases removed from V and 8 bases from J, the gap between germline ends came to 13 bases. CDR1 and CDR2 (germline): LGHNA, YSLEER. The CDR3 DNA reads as TGCGCCAGCAGCCAAGATCAGGACATCGGCGGCTACACCTTC. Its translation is CASSQDQDIGGYTF.